This record concerns one T cell receptor beta chain sequence. This clone was counted at least ten times. This receptor's antigen is unknown. No base-level quality is on record; no much larger clone is a single base apart. Before undergoing thyroid surgery, none of the patients had been given any kind of treatment. Patient clinical samples collected from about 2011 to 2018 were retrospectively analysed using T-cell receptor beta sequencing. The source of the sample is a study of metastatic and nonmetastatic thyroid tumors (dated by TCRdb to about 2020). Concerning the study at large: The researchers compared repertoires between peripheral blood samples and tumor or nodule tissue samples from patients with malignant or benign thyroid disease. General findings and caveats noted by the study authors: In both blood and tumor samples, TCR beta diversity was reported to be significantly higher in malignant tumors than in benign nodules.

Library preparation used PCR. Sequenced using an Illumina HiSeq 4000. High-throughput sequencing was used to profile the TCR beta-chain CDR3 region of every patient. The study's own analysis went as follows. A classifier to discriminate distant-metastatic papillary thyroid cancer patients was built from CDR3 differences across clinicopathological groups. To measure repertoire diversity the researchers used the Shannon index, while the Morisita-Horn index served to gauge how similar the tumor and blood repertoires were. In TCRdb, the public reads were trimmed at Q25 with fastp and aligned with MiXCR, with productive beta chains retained. The V and J calls were determined by TCRdb, not by the authors. Present in this sample are about 13,000 clones, about 25% of which were seen just once. Clones ranked in the top ten supply around 60% of the sample. Based on the germline V gene, the CDR1 and CDR2 sequences are MNHEY and SVGEGT. Inclusive of the bounding cysteine and phenylalanine, the CDR3 is 14 residues long. This entry keeps only the CDR3 DNA: 42 bases, framed from base 1. V drops 2 bases and J drops 0 bases, leaving 8 bases in between.

This chain joins TRBV6-2 or TRBV6-3 to TRBJ2-7, with the D gene not confidently named. The clonotype comes from a male donor with papillary thyroid cancer or a benign thyroid nodule (not recorded which). Some clones in this sample may be carry-over from other donors' samples. Sequencing used blood. The sequenced DNA is TGTGCCAGCAGTTACCAGTCGGACTCCTACGAGCAGTACTTC. This codes for CASSYQSDSYEQYF.